The 22 T cell receptor beta chains reported below all come from one sample, sequenced in a study of beta chain features in type 1 diabetes. Of the isolated RNA, all was reverse transcribed, and so the sequenced material was expressed TCRB transcripts. TCRdb's copy holds only in-frame clones and misses some; the assay was immunoSEQ multiplex PCR. The sample contains around 58,000 clones, about three fifths of which appear only once. The sequenced material came from Tregs from blood. The receptor source for this set is a woman under 30 in good health.

CDR3 in amino acids: CASRGTITDTQYF. The CDR3 DNA is TGTGCCAGCAGGGGGACTATCACAGATACGCAGTATTTT. The chain recombines TRBV9 with TRBJ2-3; TRBD2 matches 7 bases. V lost 5 bases, J lost 2 bases, and 2 bases stayed unmatched. From germline, CDR1 is SGDLS and CDR2 YYNGEE. There are 13 residues in the CDR3.

This clone was recorded a few times. The DNA of the CDR3 is TGTGCCAGCAGGTTTCTAGCCTCGAACACCGGGGAGCTGTTTTTT. It yields the protein CASRFLASNTGELFF. This sequence joins TRBV6-1 and TRBJ2-2; the D gene is possibly TRBD2 (5 bases). This CDR3 has 15 amino acids. With 6 bases removed from V and 0 bases from J, the gap between germline ends came to 11 bases. Germline loops: CDR1 MNHNS, CDR2 SASEGT.

The chain combines TRBV4-1 with TRBJ2-5; TRBD2 matches at 9 bases. CDR3 length: 15 amino acids. Losses at the gene ends were 0 bases for V and 11 bases for J; bases not matched to a gene: 10. From germline, CDR1 is MGHRA and CDR2 YSYEKL. CDR3 protein: CASSQDRLAGREQYF. For the CDR3, the DNA is TGCGCCAGCAGCCAAGATAGGCTAGCGGGAAGGGAGCAGTACTTC.

This chain uses TRBV7-9 with TRBJ1-1; D uncertain. V gave up 4 bases and J gave up 0 bases, with 12 bases separating them. Germline V gives CDR1 SEHNR, CDR2 FQNEAQ (reference sequence). The CDR3 has 15 amino acids. The CDR3 sequence is CASSSNRRMNTEAFF. CDR3 DNA: TGTGCCAGCAGCTCAAACAGACGAATGAACACTGAAGCTTTCTTT.

The genes are TRBV4-3 and TRBJ1-2; the D gene is possibly TRBD1 (6 bases). V was cut by 1 base and J by 8 bases, with 17 bases left in between. This CDR3 contains 15 residues. Germline V gene data show CDR1 as LGHNA and CDR2 as YSLEER. The CDR3 sequence: CASSQGIYREDGYTF. The CDR3 DNA follows: TGCGCCAGCAGCCAAGGGATCTACAGGGAAGACGGCTACACCTTC.

V is TRBV9 and J is TRBJ2-3, with D possibly being TRBD1 (6 bases). V gave up 2 bases and J gave up 6 bases, with 10 bases separating them. The germline CDR1 and CDR2 sequences are SGDLS and YYNGEE. The CDR3 is 13 residues long. The CDR3 here is CASSVDRWDTQYF. The CDR3 region has the DNA TGTGCCAGCAGCGTTGACAGGTGGGATACGCAGTATTTT.

This clone came up once. The chain couples TRBV19 to TRBJ1-5; D remains unclear. The germline V and J ends were trimmed by 3 bases and 1 base, with 13 bases remaining between them. This CDR3 comprises 16 residues. Germline lookup yields CDR1 LNHDA and CDR2 SQIVND (reference sequence). CDR3: CASSIREGSSNQPQHF. The CDR3, as DNA: TGTGCCAGTAGTATTCGGGAGGGTTCGAGCAATCAGCCCCAGCATTTT. The full variable domain, its missing parts supplied by reference TRBV19 and TRBJ1-5, is DGGITQSPKYLFRKEGQNVTLSCEQNLNHDAMYWYRQDPGQGLRLIYYSQIVNDFQKGDIAEGYSVSREKKESFPLTVTSAQKNPTAFYLCASSIREGSSNQPQHFGDGTRLSIL.

The sample holds a few counts of this clone. The chain is built from TRBV25-1 and TRBJ1-1, with D perhaps matching TRBD1 (6 bases). V was clipped by 2 bases and J by 0 bases, with 7 bases between them. The V gene's germline CDR1 is MGHDK and CDR2 SYGVNS. The CDR3 covers 14 residues. The CDR3 DNA follows: TGTGCCAGCAGTGAACAGGGGTTGAACACTGAAGCTTTCTTT. Its translation is CASSEQGLNTEAFF.

DNA for the CDR3: TGTGCCAGCAGTATTAGCGGGGGGGCGGACATTCAGTACTTC. Its translation is CASSISGGADIQYF. The chain carries TRBV6-5 and TRBJ2-4, with TRBD2 identical over 11 bases. The CDR3 consists of 14 residues. CDR1 MNHEY and CDR2 SVGAGI come from the germline V gene. V shed 5 bases, J shed 8 bases, and the junction held 5 bases outside the gene matches.

DNA for the CDR3: TGTGCCAGCAGCTTAGGTGGGGGGGCGCCCGACGAGCAGTACTTC. Translated: CASSLGGGAPDEQYF. The chain links TRBV7-2 to TRBJ2-7, with D possibly TRBD2 on 7 matching bases. CDR3 size: 15 residues. CDR1 is SGHTA and CDR2 is FQGNSA in the germline V gene. V was trimmed by 1 base and J by 5 bases, leaving 15 bases between them.

CDR3 nucleotide sequence: TGTGCCAGCAGCGCACAGGGGATATTTGGCTACACCTTC. It encodes CASSAQGIFGYTF. V gene TRBV5-5 combines with J gene TRBJ1-2; the match to TRBD1 covers 7 bases. J gave up 7 bases and V 4 bases, and 7 bases lay outside the gene matches. Germline CDR1 is SGHKS and CDR2 is YYEKEE (reference sequence). This CDR3 has 13 residues.

The genes are TRBV5-4 and TRBJ2-4; tentative D call: TRBD2 (6 bases). V was clipped by 5 bases and J by 8 bases, with 8 bases between them. The CDR3 is 11 amino acids. Germline V CDR1 and CDR2: SGHNT, YYREEE (reference sequence). This CDR3 is CASSGGDIQYF. The CDR3 region has the DNA TGTGCCAGCAGTGGAGGGGACATTCAGTACTTC.

This sequence joins TRBV7-2 and TRBJ2-2; a weak D match, TRBD2 (5 bases). V was clipped by 1 base and J by 6 bases, with 9 bases between them. In germline, CDR1 is SGHTA, CDR2 FQGNSA. CDR3 length: 14 amino acids. The CDR3 spells CASSLDGRAGELFF. The CDR3 nucleotides read TGTGCCAGCAGCTTAGATGGGCGGGCCGGGGAGCTGTTTTTT.

This sequence joins TRBV5-1 and TRBJ2-1, with 14 bases fitting TRBD2. Germline CDR1 and CDR2: SGHRS and YFSETQ. V lost 3 bases to trimming and J lost 10 bases; unmatched junction nucleotides: 6. The CDR3 has 15 residues. The CDR3 coding sequence is TGCGCCAGCAGCTCGACGACTAGCGGGAGGGGAGAGCAGTTCTTC. This translates into CASSSTTSGRGEQFF.

This clone was seen a few times. The chain joins TRBV30 to TRBJ2-3, with TRBD2 identical over 12 bases. This CDR3 comprises 17 residues. The V and J ends lost 2 bases and 3 bases, in that order; junction bases with no gene match: 9. Germline CDR1 GTSNPN, CDR2 SVGIG (reference sequence). CDR3 nucleotides: TGTGCCTGGAGTCATGCAGCTAGCGGGAGGGCGACAGATACGCAGTATTTT. This encodes CAWSHAASGRATDTQYF. The full variable domain, rest sourced from reference TRBV30 and TRBJ2-3, is SQTIHQWPATLVQPVGSPLSLECTVEGTSNPNLYWYRQAAGRGLQLLFYSVGIGQISSEVPQNLSASRPQDRQFILSSKKLLLSDSGFYLCAWSHAASGRATDTQYFGPGTRLTVL.

V and J are TRBV19 and TRBJ2-7; a possible D gene is TRBD1 (5 bases). This CDR3 has 14 amino acids. Looked up from germline, CDR1 is LNHDA and CDR2 is SQIVND (reference sequence). Trimming cost V 0 bases and J 7 bases, with 13 bases left between them. The CDR3 loop is CASSIEGRYWEQYF. The CDR3 bases are TGTGCCAGTAGTATAGAGGGGCGCTATTGGGAGCAGTACTTC.

The rearrangement uses TRBV10-3 and TRBJ1-1; TRBD1 might be the D (5 bases). CDR1 and CDR2 from the germline V gene are ENHRY and SYGVKD. This CDR3 has 16 amino acids. V was shortened by 0 bases and J by 1 base, with 12 bases between the two germline ends. This chain's CDR3 is CAISESIRARNTEAFF. In DNA form, the CDR3 reads TGTGCCATCAGTGAGTCGATCAGGGCAAGGAACACTGAAGCTTTCTTT.

The rearrangement links TRBV5-6 to TRBJ2-4, with TRBD2 as a possible D gene (6 bases). CDR3 length: 17 amino acids. Germline V CDR1 and CDR2: SGHDT, YYEEEE. Between the trimmed V and J ends, which lost 5 bases and 1 base, there was a span of 19 bases. CDR3 region: CASRGGSKVFAKNIQYF. The CDR3 nucleotides are TGTGCCAGCAGGGGGGGATCAAAGGTGTTCGCCAAAAACATTCAGTACTTC.

The chain recombines TRBV18 with TRBJ2-1; D may be TRBD1 (5 bases). The CDR3 is 15 residues long. The V and J ends lost 1 base and 0 bases respectively, with 7 bases between them. Germline V lookup: CDR1 KGHSH, CDR2 LQKENI. The CDR3 DNA reads TGTGCCAGCTCACCACTGCAGGGCTCCTACAATGAGCAGTTCTTC. Its protein is CASSPLQGSYNEQFF.

The V gene is TRBV7-2, the J gene TRBJ2-7; 7 bases align to TRBD1. This CDR3 is 14 amino acids long. Germline-derived CDR1 and CDR2 are SGHTA and FQGNSA. V gave up 2 bases and J gave up 6 bases; unmatched junction bases: 7. The DNA for the CDR3 is TGTGCCAGCAGCTTATACCGGGACAGTTTCGAGCAGTACTTC. Residues: CASSLYRDSFEQYF.

This clone was detected only a few times. The chain recombines TRBV28 with TRBJ2-3; 8 bases line up with TRBD2. Looked up from germline, CDR1 is MDHEN and CDR2 is SYDVKM. V trimming: 5 bases; J trimming: 8 bases; junction bases outside the gene matches: 6. This CDR3 is built from 13 residues. DNA of the CDR3: TGTGCCAGCAGTCCCGGGGGGGAGGGTACGCAGTATTTT. Its translation: CASSPGGEGTQYF.

This clone was counted once. The chain recombines TRBV30 with TRBJ1-5; no firm D call. This CDR3 contains 15 residues. Germline V gives CDR1 GTSNPN, CDR2 SVGIG (reference sequence). Trimming took off 0 bases at V and 2 bases at J, with 11 bases between the two ends. The CDR3 here is CAWSVTGRGNQPQHF. In DNA form, the CDR3 reads TGTGCCTGGAGTGTAACGGGGAGGGGCAATCAGCCCCAGCATTTT.